A selection of T cell receptor beta chains follows, all from one sample in a study of blood T cells in healthy people across ages. Using its own MiXCR run on the 5' RACE reads, TCRdb lists one record per CDR3 protein. This sample yields over 1,500,000 distinct CDR3 sequences, of which less than 50% are seen a single time; more than 2% belongs to the top ten. What was sequenced was blood. The source of these receptors is a woman in her thirties or forties in good health. Both conserved end residues are part of each CDR3. D genes are given only for firm matches. Clone size, where shown, is once, few, many, or a class for clones that have expanded.

j_call	d_call	v_call	clone_size	cdr3_aa	cdr3_nt
TRBJ1-6	NA	TRBV20-1	NA	CSASASVNNSPLHF	TGCAGTGCTAGCGCGTCCGTAAATAATTCACCCCTCCACTTT
TRBJ1-1	NA	TRBV7-2	NA	CASSLRINGLREAFF	TGTGCCAGCAGCTTAAGGATAAACGGGCTGCGAGAGGCTTTCTTT
TRBJ2-7	NA	TRBV7-8	few	CASSSSHRYEQYF	TGTGCCAGCAGCTCGTCACACAGATACGAGCAGTACTTC
TRBJ2-7	NA	TRBV6-1	few	CASSRVVQGYEQYF	TGTGCCAGCAGCCGTGTGGTACAGGGCTACGAGCAGTACTTC
TRBJ2-5	TRBD2	TRBV28	NA	CASSSWEGNFQETQYF	TGTGCCAGCAGTTCATGGGAGGGAAACTTCCAAGAGACCCAGTACTTC
TRBJ2-3	NA	TRBV5-1	NA	CASTKGPPGTDTQYF	TGCGCCAGCACCAAGGGCCCACCAGGGACAGATACGCAGTATTTT
TRBJ1-2	NA	TRBV12-3/TRBV12-4	NA	CASNSWDYGYTF	TGTGCCAGCAATTCTTGGGACTATGGCTACACCTTC
TRBJ2-5	NA	TRBV15	once	CATSRDRRAQYF	TGTGCCACCAGCAGAGATAGACGGGCCCAGTACTTC
TRBJ2-3	TRBD2	TRBV29-1	NA	CSVGLGSTDTQYF	TGCAGCGTAGGACTAGGAAGCACAGATACGCAGTATTTT
TRBJ1-2	NA	TRBV6-5	NA	CASRNEGYGYTF	TGTGCCAGCAGAAACGAAGGGTATGGCTACACCTTC
TRBJ2-3	NA	TRBV12-3/TRBV12-4	NA	CASRLGGTEEPDTQYF	TGTGCCAGCAGACTAGGGGGGACAGAGGAACCAGATACGCAGTATTTT
TRBJ1-5	NA	TRBV10-3	NA	CAISASAGQPQHF	TGTGCCATCAGTGCCTCTGCGGGTCAGCCCCAGCATTTT
TRBJ2-1	TRBD2	TRBV6-2/TRBV6-3	NA	CASTRGSGGVYNEQFF	TGTGCCAGCACCAGAGGGAGCGGGGGGGTCTACAATGAGCAGTTCTTC
TRBJ2-3	TRBD1	TRBV5-1	few	CASSRQGANTDTQYF	TGTGCCAGCAGCCGACAGGGGGCGAATACAGATACGCAGTATTTT
TRBJ2-7	TRBD2	TRBV7-6	NA	CASSSHSREVGVYEQYF	TGTGCCAGCAGCTCACACAGCCGGGAGGTTGGGGTCTACGAGCAGTACTTC
TRBJ2-3	TRBD1	TRBV5-1	NA	CASSSKTGGAKTDTQYF	TGCGCCAGCAGCTCCAAGACAGGGGGCGCCAAGACAGATACGCAGTATTTT
TRBJ1-2	TRBD1	TRBV5-1	few	CASSPTLERQGNGYTF	TGCGCCAGCAGCCCAACCTTAGAAAGACAGGGGAACGGCTACACCTTC
TRBJ2-1	NA	TRBV6-2/TRBV6-3	NA	CASNDISNEQFF	TGTGCCAGCAATGACATTTCCAATGAGCAGTTCTTC
TRBJ2-1	TRBD1	TRBV4-2	NA	CASSQEGRGPGNEQFF	TGTGCCAGCAGCCAAGAGGGCAGGGGGCCGGGGAATGAGCAGTTCTTC
TRBJ2-4	NA	TRBV6-5	NA	CASSYNGQGSKNIQYF	TGTGCCAGCAGTTACAACGGACAAGGGTCCAAAAACATTCAGTACTTC
TRBJ2-5	NA	TRBV20-1	few	CSARARAPPQETQYF	TGCAGTGCTAGAGCTAGGGCCCCACCCCAGGAGACCCAGTACTTC
TRBJ1-5	NA	TRBV4-2	NA	CASSQDSGNSNQPQHF	TGTGCCAGCAGCCAAGACTCAGGAAATAGCAATCAGCCCCAGCATTTT
TRBJ2-5	NA	TRBV5-1	NA	CASSLAGYQGTQYF	TGCGCCAGCAGCTTGGCCGGGTACCAAGGGACCCAGTACTTC
TRBJ2-1	NA	TRBV11-3	NA	CASSLDSTSYNEQFF	TGTGCCAGCAGCTTAGACAGTACCTCCTACAATGAGCAGTTCTTC
TRBJ1-1	TRBD1	TRBV4-2	NA	CASSTTGITEAFF	TGTGCCAGCAGCACGACAGGGATCACTGAAGCTTTCTTT
TRBJ1-4	TRBD1	TRBV5-1	NA	CASSLEGQAREKLFF	TGCGCCAGCAGCTTGGAGGGACAGGCGAGGGAAAAACTGTTTTTT
TRBJ2-1	NA	TRBV15	few	CATSRKTLSDSYRGSYNEQFF	TGTGCCACCAGCAGAAAGACGCTGTCGGACTCCTACCGGGGCTCCTACAATGAGCAGTTCTTC
TRBJ2-5	TRBD2	TRBV28	few	CASSGTSGGARTQYF	TGTGCCAGCAGTGGGACTAGCGGGGGGGCTCGGACCCAGTACTTC
TRBJ2-7	NA	TRBV11-2	few	CASSLDPARTYEQYF	TGTGCCAGCAGCTTAGATCCGGCCCGAACCTACGAGCAGTACTTC
TRBJ2-5	TRBD2	TRBV10-3	once	CAISHGLAGEETQYF	TGTGCCATCAGCCATGGACTAGCGGGGGAGGAGACCCAGTACTTC
TRBJ2-3	TRBD2	TRBV20-1	NA	CSASFAGVPDTQYF	TGCAGTGCTAGCTTTGCGGGAGTCCCAGATACGCAGTATTTT
TRBJ2-5	NA	TRBV7-9	NA	CASSLVSDGQETQYF	TGTGCCAGCAGCTTAGTCAGCGACGGGCAAGAGACCCAGTACTTC
TRBJ2-1	NA	TRBV6-2/TRBV6-3	NA	CASSYRSGQGVDEQFF	TGTGCCAGCAGTTATAGGTCGGGTCAGGGTGTCGATGAGCAGTTCTTC
TRBJ2-1	NA	TRBV21-1	NA	CASSYPPTSGGFYNEQFF	TGTGCCAGCAGCTATCCGCCGACTAGCGGGGGGTTCTACAATGAGCAGTTCTTC
TRBJ2-1	NA	TRBV20-1	NA	CSARGQTHEQFF	TGCAGTGCTAGAGGACAGACACATGAGCAGTTCTTC
TRBJ2-7	NA	TRBV27	NA	CASSLRWGRQVYEQYF	TGTGCCAGCAGTTTACGTTGGGGGCGCCAGGTCTACGAGCAGTACTTC
TRBJ2-5	NA	TRBV27	NA	CASSLTTYVKETQYF	TGTGCCAGCAGTTTAACAACATACGTTAAAGAGACCCAGTACTTC
TRBJ2-7	NA	TRBV20-1	NA	CSAKSLLGVGRYEQYF	TGCAGTGCTAAGAGTTTGCTGGGGGTCGGGCGCTACGAGCAGTACTTC
TRBJ2-1	TRBD1	TRBV7-2	NA	CASSSGTVPTYNEQFF	TGTGCCAGCAGCTCCGGGACAGTCCCTACCTACAATGAGCAGTTCTTC
TRBJ1-2	TRBD1	TRBV5-1	NA	CASTPGQGYEGYTF	TGCGCCAGCACCCCTGGACAGGGCTATGAGGGCTACACCTTC
TRBJ2-7	NA	TRBV10-3	few	CAIRGVGQAHSYEQYF	TGTGCCATCAGGGGGGTGGGGCAGGCACACTCCTACGAGCAGTACTTC
TRBJ2-3	NA	TRBV7-2	NA	CASRRQAPTDTQYF	TGTGCCAGCAGGAGACAGGCCCCCACAGATACGCAGTATTTT
TRBJ1-2	NA	TRBV15	few	CATSRVGVNYGYTF	TGTGCCACCAGCAGAGTAGGCGTCAACTATGGCTACACCTTC
TRBJ2-1	NA	TRBV7-9	few	CATHGSYNEQFF	TGTGCCACCCACGGGTCCTACAATGAGCAGTTCTTC
TRBJ2-1	TRBD2	TRBV29-1	NA	CSVRRGANYNEQFF	TGCAGCGTTCGGCGGGGGGCAAATTACAATGAGCAGTTCTTC
TRBJ2-5	TRBD1	TRBV7-2	many	CASSPGQGLETQYF	TGTGCCAGCAGCCCGGGACAGGGATTAGAGACCCAGTACTTC
TRBJ2-7	NA	TRBV5-1	NA	CASSVVRDHYEQYF	TGCGCCAGCAGCGTGGTCAGGGACCACTACGAGCAGTACTTC
TRBJ1-2	NA	TRBV27	NA	CASSLSPSTNYGYTF	TGTGCCAGCAGTTTATCGCCAAGTACTAACTATGGCTACACCTTC
TRBJ1-2	NA	TRBV5-4	NA	CASSKQDRMARYGYTF	TGTGCCAGCAGCAAACAAGACAGGATGGCCCGCTATGGCTACACCTTC
TRBJ2-7	NA	TRBV6-5	NA	CASSYRGWQDKNSYEQYF	TGTGCCAGCAGTTACAGAGGGTGGCAGGATAAGAACTCCTACGAGCAGTACTTC
TRBJ2-2	TRBD1	TRBV7-2	NA	CASTRGQGARNTGELFF	TGTGCCAGCACCCGCGGACAGGGGGCGCGAAACACCGGGGAGCTGTTTTTT
TRBJ2-3	NA	TRBV6-6	few	CASSHSGTSTDTQYF	TGTGCCAGCAGCCACTCCGGGACTAGCACAGATACGCAGTATTTT